This TCR beta chain was documented in a study of post-analysis software for immune sequencing data. Germline lookup yields CDR1 SGHRS and CDR2 YFSETQ. With 4 bases clipped from V and 3 bases from J, the junction kept 12 bases outside the gene matches. The CDR3 covers 16 residues. Built from TCR beta cDNA, the libraries had unique molecular identifiers in them. In TCRdb, the PCR reads were re-called with MiXCR into one record per CDR3 protein. The sample includes about 560,000 distinct CDR3 sequences, around 40% of them seen just once. This clonotype has just a few counts. What it binds is unknown. Study results and caveats: Patients used several TRBV segments, including TRBV5-6, TRBV5-1 and TRBV20-1, more often than controls.

V gene TRBV5-1 combines with J gene TRBJ2-7; the match to TRBD1 covers 8 bases. The TCR originated in a girl aged 5 to 17 with multiple sclerosis. The specimen was blood. The CDR3 sequence is CASSGGAGQVYYEQYF. CDR3 coding DNA: TGCGCCAGCAGCGGTGGGGCGGGACAGGTCTACTACGAGCAGTACTTC.